This entry features one T cell receptor beta chain sequence. This table comes from immunoSEQ multiplex PCR, and its TCRdb copy is limited to in-frame clones, with some not included. In the table there are 90,000 to 150,000 clones, about 87% of which are singletons. This entry is derived from a study of T cell responses to AZD1222 COVID-19 vaccine. CDR3 size: 13 residues. Germline V gene sequence: CDR1 SQVTM, CDR2 ANQGSEA. The ends lost 6 bases at V and 3 bases at J; junction bases unmatched: 4. The input for sequencing was peripheral blood, taken on day 0 of AZD1222 vaccination. The V call is TRBV29-1, the J call TRBJ2-3, with 9 nucleotides matching TRBD1. The receptor was isolated from an adult in good health. In nucleotides, the CDR3 is TGCAGCGTAAGACAGGGGGGGACAGATACGCAGTATTTT. Encoded protein: CSVRQGGTDTQYF.